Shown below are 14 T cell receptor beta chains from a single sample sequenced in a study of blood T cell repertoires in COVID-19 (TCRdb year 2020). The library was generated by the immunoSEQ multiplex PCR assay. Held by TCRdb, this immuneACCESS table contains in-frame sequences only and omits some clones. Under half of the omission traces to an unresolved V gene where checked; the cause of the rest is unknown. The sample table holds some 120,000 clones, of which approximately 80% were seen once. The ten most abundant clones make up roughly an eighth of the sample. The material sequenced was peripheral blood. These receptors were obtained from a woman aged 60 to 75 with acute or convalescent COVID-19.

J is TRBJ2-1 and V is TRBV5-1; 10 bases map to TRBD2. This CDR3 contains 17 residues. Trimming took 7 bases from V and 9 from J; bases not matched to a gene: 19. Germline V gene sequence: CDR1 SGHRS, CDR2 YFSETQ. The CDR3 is CASRIGIELAGLGEQFF. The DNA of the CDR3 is TGCGCCAGCCGTATCGGGATCGAACTAGCGGGGTTGGGTGAGCAGTTCTTC.

The CDR3 region is CASSRIQGTEAFF. Written as DNA, the CDR3 is TGCGCCAGCAGCAGAATACAGGGCACTGAAGCTTTCTTT. The V and J genes are TRBV5-1 and TRBJ1-1; tentative D call: TRBD1 (6 bases). CDR3 size: 13 residues. Deletions cut 4 bases from V and 4 bases from J, with 11 bases between. Germline CDR1 is SGHRS and CDR2 is YFSETQ.

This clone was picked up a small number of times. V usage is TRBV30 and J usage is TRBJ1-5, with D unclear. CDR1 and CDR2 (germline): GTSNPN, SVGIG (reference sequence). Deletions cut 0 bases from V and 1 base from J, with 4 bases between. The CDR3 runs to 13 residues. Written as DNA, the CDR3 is TGTGCCTGGAGTGTCTTGAGCAATCAGCCCCAGCATTTT. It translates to CAWSVLSNQPQHF.

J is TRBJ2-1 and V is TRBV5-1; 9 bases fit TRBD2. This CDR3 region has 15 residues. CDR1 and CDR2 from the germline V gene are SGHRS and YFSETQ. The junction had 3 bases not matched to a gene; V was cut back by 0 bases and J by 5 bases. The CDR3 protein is CASSLDSGGHNEQFF. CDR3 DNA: TGCGCCAGCAGCTTGGACAGCGGGGGGCACAATGAGCAGTTCTTC.

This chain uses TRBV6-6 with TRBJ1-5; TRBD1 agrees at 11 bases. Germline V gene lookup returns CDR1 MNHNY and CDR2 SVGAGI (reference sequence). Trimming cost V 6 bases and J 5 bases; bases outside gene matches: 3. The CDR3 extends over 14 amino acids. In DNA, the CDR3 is TGTGCCAGCAGCATGGACAGGGGGCATCAGCCCCAGCATTTT. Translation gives CASSMDRGHQPQHF.

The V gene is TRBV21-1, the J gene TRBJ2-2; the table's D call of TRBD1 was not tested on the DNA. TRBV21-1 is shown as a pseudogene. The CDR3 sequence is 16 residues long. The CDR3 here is CASSKKGGLGTGELFF. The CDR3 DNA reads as TGTGCCAGCAGCAAAAAAGGGGGCCTGGGCACCGGGGAGCTGTTTTTT.

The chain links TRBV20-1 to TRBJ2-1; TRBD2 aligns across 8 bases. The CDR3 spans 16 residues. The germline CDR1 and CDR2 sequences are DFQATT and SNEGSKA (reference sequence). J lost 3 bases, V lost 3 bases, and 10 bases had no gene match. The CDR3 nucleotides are TGCAGTGCTAGTGGTGGGCGGGGGGCTGTCTACAATGAGCAGTTCTTC. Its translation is CSASGGRGAVYNEQFF.

The DNA for the CDR3 is TGTGCCAGCTCCCTATCTCGCGGGCCGGCACCCCAGAATTCACCCCTCCACTTT. This sequence encodes CASSLSRGPAPQNSPLHF. This chain uses TRBV18 with TRBJ1-6; D unresolved. Germline-derived CDR1 and CDR2 are KGHSH and LQKENI. Trimming removed 6 bases at V and 7 bases at J, with 25 bases between. This CDR3 has 18 residues.

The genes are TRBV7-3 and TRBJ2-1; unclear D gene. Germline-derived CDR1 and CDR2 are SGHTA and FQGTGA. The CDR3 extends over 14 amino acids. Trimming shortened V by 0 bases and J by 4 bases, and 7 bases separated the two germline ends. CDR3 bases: TGTGCCAGCAGCTTAACGGGCCTATACAATGAGCAGTTCTTC. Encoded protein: CASSLTGLYNEQFF.

The CDR3 DNA is TGTGCCAGCAGTGAAGCGGGACTAGCGTGGGAGCTGTTTTTT. It codes for CASSEAGLAWELFF. V is TRBV6-1 and J is TRBJ2-2, with 10 bases aligning to TRBD2. CDR1 and CDR2 from the germline V gene are MNHNS and SASEGT. This CDR3 contains 14 residues. Trimming at V came to 0 bases and at J to 9 bases, leaving 1 base not matched to a gene.

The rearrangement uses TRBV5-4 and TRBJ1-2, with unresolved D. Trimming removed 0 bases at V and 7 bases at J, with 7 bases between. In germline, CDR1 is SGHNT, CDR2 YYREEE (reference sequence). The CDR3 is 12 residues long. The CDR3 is CASSLGPSGYTF. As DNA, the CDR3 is TGTGCCAGCAGCTTGGGCCCGAGTGGCTACACCTTC.

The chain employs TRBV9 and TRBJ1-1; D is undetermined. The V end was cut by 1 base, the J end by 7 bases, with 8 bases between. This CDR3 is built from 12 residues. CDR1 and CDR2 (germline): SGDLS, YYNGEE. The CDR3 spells CASSVLGGEAFF. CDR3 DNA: TGTGCCAGCAGCGTACTGGGAGGTGAAGCTTTCTTT.

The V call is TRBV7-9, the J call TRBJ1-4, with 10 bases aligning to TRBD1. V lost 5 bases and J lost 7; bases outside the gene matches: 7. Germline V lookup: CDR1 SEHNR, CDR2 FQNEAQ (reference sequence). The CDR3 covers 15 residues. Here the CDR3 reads CASSQTGTGVEKLFF. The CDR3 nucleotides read TGTGCCAGCAGCCAGACCGGGACAGGGGTTGAAAAACTGTTTTTT.

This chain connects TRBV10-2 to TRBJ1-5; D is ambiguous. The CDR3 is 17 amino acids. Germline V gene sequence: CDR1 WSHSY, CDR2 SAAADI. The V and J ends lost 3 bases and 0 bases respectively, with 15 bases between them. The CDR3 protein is CASSDPRSRHSNQPQHF. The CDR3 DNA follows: TGCGCCAGCAGTGATCCTCGATCGAGGCATAGCAATCAGCCCCAGCATTTT.